The subject of this entry is one T cell receptor (beta chain). What it binds is unknown. The CDR3 has 13 residues. V lost 6 bases, J lost 6 bases, and 6 bases stayed unmatched. CDR1 MNHNY and CDR2 SVGAGI come from the germline V gene (reference sequence). Assay: immunoSEQ multiplex PCR; the TCRdb copy retains only in-frame clones and omits some. This table holds hundreds of thousands of clones, more than 80% found once. This sample stems from a study of cytomegalovirus exposure and HLA in healthy donors. Overall study: Later, an analysis reported that the 95 to 150 validation repertoires had used the same platform as the 500 to 800 first-cohort repertoires.

Regarding the study as a whole: Rarity held for most TCR sequences, but there were some public TCRs that occurred in many donors. About 150 TCR beta chains were listed as cytomegalovirus-associated. CMV antigen specificity of a few CMV-associated chains was confirmed in vitro.

Sequencing was carried out using PBMCs. The chain combines TRBV6-6 with TRBJ2-7, with 9 bases that match TRBD1. This clonotype originated in a woman under 30 in good health and CMV-seronegative. The CDR3 reads CASRGTGMREQYF. In nucleotides, the CDR3 is TGTGCCAGCAGGGGGACAGGGATGCGCGAGCAGTACTTC.